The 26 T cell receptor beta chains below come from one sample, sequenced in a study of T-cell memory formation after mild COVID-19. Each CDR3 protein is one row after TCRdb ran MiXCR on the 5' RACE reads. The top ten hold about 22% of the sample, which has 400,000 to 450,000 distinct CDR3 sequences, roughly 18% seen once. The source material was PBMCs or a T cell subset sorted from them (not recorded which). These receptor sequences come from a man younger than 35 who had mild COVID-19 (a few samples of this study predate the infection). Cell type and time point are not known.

CDR3 in DNA: TGCAGTGCTACCGCTAGAGGATTACTAGCGACAACCCATTTT. This translates into CSATARGLLATTHF. The chain couples TRBV20-1 to TRBJ1-5; D gene uncertain. The germline V gene encodes CDR1 DFQATT and CDR2 SNEGSKA (reference sequence). The germline V and J ends were trimmed by 4 bases and 16 bases, with 26 bases remaining between them. The CDR3 spans 14 residues.

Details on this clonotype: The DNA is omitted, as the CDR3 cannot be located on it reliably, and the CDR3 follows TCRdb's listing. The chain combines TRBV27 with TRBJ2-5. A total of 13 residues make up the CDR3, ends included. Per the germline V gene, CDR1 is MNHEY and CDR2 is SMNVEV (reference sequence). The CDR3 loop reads CASSSSGWETQYF.

As DNA, the CDR3 is TGCAGTGCTAGACCACAAGACAGGACCGACACTGAAGCTTTCTTT. It codes for CSARPQDRTDTEAFF. This chain links TRBV20-1 with TRBJ1-1; D might be TRBD1 (6 bases). This CDR3 contains 15 residues. Trimming stripped 2 bases from V and 3 bases from J, with 16 bases between. Per the germline V gene, CDR1 is DFQATT and CDR2 is SNEGSKA (reference sequence).

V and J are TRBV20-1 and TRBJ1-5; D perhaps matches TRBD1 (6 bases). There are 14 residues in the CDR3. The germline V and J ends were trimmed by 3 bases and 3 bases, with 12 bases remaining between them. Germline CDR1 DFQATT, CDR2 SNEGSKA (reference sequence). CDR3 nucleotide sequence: TGCAGTGCTAGTCCCGGACAGAACAATCAGCCCCAGCATTTT. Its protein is CSASPGQNNQPQHF.

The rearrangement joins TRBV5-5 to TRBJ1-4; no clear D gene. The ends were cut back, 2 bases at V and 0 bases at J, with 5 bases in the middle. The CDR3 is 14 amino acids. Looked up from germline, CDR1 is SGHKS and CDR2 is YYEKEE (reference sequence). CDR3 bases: TGTGCCAGCAGCTTTGAGGCAACTAATGAAAAACTGTTTTTT. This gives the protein CASSFEATNEKLFF.

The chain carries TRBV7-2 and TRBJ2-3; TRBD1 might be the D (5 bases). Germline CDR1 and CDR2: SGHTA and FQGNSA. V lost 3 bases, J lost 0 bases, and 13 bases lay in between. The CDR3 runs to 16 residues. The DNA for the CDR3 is TGTGCCAGCAGCTTCGGACCGCCAGGGAGCACAGATACGCAGTATTTT. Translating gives CASSFGPPGSTDTQYF.

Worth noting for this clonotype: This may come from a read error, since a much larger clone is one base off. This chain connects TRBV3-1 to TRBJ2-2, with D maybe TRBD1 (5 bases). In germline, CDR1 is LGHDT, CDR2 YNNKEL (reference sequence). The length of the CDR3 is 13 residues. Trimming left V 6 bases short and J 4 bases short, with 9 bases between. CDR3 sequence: CASRPRVTGELFF. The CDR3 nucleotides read TGTGCCAGCAGGCCCAGGGTCACCGGGGAGCTGTTTTTT.

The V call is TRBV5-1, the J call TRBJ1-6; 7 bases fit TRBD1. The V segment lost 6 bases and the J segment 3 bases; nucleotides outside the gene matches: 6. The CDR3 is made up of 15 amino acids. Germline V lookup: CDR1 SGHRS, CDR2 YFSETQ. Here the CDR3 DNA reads TGCGCCAGCAACCGGGACAGCTACTATAATTCACCCCTCCACTTT. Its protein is CASNRDSYYNSPLHF.

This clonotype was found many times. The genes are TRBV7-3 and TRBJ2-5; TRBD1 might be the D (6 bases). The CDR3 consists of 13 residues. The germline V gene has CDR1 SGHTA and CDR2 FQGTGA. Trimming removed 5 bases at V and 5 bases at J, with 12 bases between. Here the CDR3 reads CASSLNRVETQYF. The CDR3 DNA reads TGTGCCAGCAGCCTAAACAGGGTGGAGACCCAGTACTTC. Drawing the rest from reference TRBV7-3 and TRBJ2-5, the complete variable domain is GAGVSQTPSNKVTEKGKYVELRCDPISGHTALYWYRQSLGQGPEFLIYFQGTGAADDSGLPNDRFFAVRPEGSVSTLKIQRTERGDSAVYLCASSLNRVETQYFGPGTRLLVL.

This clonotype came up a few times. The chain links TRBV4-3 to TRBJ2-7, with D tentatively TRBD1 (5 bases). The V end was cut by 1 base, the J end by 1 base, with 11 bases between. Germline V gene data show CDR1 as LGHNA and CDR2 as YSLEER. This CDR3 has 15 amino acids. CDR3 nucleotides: TGCGCCAGCAGCCAAGCCGCCAAGGGGTCCTACGAGCAGTACTTC. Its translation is CASSQAAKGSYEQYF.

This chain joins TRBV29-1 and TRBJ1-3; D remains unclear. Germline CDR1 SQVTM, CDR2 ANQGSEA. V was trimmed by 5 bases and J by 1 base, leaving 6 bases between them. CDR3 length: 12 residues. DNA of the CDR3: TGCAGCGTTCGCTTTTCTGGAAACACCATATATTTT. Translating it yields CSVRFSGNTIYF.

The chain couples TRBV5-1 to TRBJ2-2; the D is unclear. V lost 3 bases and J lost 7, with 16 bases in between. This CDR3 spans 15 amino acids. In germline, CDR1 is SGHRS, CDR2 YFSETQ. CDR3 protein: CASSWGSSGGGELFF. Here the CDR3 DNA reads TGCGCCAGCAGCTGGGGATCATCAGGCGGCGGGGAGCTGTTTTTT.

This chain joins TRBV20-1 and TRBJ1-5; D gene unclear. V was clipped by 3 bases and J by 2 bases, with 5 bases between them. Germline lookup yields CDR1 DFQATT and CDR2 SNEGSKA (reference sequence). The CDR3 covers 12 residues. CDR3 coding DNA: TGCAGTGCTAGTCCTCGCAATCAGCCCCAGCATTTT. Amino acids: CSASPRNQPQHF.

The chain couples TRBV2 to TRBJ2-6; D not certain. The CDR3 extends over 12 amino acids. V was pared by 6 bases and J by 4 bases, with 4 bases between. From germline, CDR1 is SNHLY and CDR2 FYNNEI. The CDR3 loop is CASSAGANVLTF. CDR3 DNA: TGTGCCAGCAGCGCCGGGGCCAACGTCCTGACTTTC.

The CDR3 is CASSFQARSSYEQYV. CDR3 nucleotide sequence: TGTGCCAGCAGTTTCCAGGCCAGGAGCTCCTACGAGCAGTACGTC. This sequence joins TRBV13 and TRBJ2-7; D remains ambiguous. Trimming took 6 bases from V and 0 from J, leaving 15 bases between them. The CDR3 spans 15 residues. Per germline, CDR1 PRHDT and CDR2 FYEKMQ (reference sequence).

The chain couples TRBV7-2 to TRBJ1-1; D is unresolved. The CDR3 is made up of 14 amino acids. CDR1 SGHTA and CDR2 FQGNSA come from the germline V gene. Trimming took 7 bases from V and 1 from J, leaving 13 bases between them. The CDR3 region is CASTSVGQNTEAFF. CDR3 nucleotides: TGTGCCAGCACCTCGGTTGGTCAGAACACTGAAGCTTTCTTT.

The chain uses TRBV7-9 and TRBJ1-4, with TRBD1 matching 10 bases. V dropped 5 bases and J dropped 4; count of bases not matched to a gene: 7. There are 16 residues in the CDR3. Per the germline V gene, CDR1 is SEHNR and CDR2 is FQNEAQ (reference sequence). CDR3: CASSPRQGAVNEKLFF. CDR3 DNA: TGTGCCAGCAGCCCACGACAGGGGGCCGTTAATGAAAAACTGTTTTTT.

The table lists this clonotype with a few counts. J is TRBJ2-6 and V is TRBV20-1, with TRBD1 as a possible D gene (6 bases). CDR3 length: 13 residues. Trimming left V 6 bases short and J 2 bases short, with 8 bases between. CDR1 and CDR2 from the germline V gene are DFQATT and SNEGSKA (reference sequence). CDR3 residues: CSAGTPGANVLTF. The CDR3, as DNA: TGCAGTGCGGGGACACCTGGGGCCAACGTCCTGACTTTC.

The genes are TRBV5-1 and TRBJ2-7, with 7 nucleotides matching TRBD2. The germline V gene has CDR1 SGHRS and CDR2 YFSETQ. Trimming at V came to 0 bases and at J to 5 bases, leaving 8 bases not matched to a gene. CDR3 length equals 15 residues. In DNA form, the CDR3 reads TGCGCCAGCAGCTTGGAGGCGGGGGTCCCCCACGAGCAGTACTTC. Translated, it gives CASSLEAGVPHEQYF.

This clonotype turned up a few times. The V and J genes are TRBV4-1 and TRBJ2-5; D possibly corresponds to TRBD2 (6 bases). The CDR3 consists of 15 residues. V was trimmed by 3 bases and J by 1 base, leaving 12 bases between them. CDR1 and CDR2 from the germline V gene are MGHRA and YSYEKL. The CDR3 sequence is CASSQEAGSQETQYF. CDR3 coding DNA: TGCGCCAGCAGCCAGGAGGCGGGGAGCCAAGAGACCCAGTACTTC.

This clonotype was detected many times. The chain's CDR3 is CSAKDHLEAFF. CDR3 DNA sequence: TGCAGTGCTAAGGACCACCTGGAAGCTTTCTTT. The chain is built from TRBV20-1 and TRBJ1-1; no firm D call. The CDR3 is 11 amino acids. Deletions cut 4 bases from V and 8 bases from J, with 11 bases between. CDR1 and CDR2 from the germline V gene are DFQATT and SNEGSKA (reference sequence).

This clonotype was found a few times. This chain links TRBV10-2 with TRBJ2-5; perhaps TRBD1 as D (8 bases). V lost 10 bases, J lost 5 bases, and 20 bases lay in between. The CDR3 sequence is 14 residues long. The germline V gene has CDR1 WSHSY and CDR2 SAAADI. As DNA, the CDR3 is TGCGCCACGCGGGGGTCAGGGGGCTGGGAGACCCAGTACTTC. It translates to CATRGSGGWETQYF.

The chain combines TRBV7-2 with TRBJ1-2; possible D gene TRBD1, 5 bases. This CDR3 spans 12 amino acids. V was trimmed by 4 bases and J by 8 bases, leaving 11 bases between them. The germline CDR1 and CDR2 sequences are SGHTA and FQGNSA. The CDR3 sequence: CASSSRGLGYTF. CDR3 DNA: TGTGCCAGCAGCTCGAGGGGATTAGGCTACACCTTC. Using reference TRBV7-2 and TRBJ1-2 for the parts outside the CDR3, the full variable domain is GAGVSQSPSNKVTEKGKDVELRCDPISGHTALYWYRQSLGQGLEFLIYFQGNSAPDKSGLPSDRFSAERTGGSVSTLTIQRTQQEDSAVYLCASSSRGLGYTFGSGTRLTVV.

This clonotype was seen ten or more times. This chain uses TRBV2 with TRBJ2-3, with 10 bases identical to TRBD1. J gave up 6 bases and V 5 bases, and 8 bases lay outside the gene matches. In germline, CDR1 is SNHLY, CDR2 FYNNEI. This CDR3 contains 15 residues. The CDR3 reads CASSNSGQGGDTQYF. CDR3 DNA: TGTGCCAGCAGTAACTCTGGACAGGGGGGGGATACGCAGTATTTT.

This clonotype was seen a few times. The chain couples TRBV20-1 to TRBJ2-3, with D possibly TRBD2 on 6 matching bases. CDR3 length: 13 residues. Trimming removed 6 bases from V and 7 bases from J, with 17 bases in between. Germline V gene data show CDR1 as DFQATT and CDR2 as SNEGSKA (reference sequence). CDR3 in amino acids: CSAPREPRYTQYF. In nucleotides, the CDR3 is TGCAGTGCCCCACGGGAGCCCCGATATACGCAGTATTTT.

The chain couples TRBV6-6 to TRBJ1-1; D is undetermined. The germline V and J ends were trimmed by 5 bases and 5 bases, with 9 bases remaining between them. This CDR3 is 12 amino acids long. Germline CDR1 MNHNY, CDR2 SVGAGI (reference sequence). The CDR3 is CASSQSWTEAFF. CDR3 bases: TGTGCCAGCAGTCAGAGCTGGACTGAAGCTTTCTTT.